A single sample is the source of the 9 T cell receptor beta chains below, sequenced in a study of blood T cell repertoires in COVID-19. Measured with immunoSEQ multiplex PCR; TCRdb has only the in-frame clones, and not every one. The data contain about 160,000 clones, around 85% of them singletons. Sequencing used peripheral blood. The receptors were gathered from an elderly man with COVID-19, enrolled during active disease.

This CDR3 is CAISEPTSGGADTQYF. DNA of the CDR3: TGTGCCATCAGTGAGCCGACTAGCGGGGGGGCAGATACGCAGTATTTT. This chain links TRBV10-3 with TRBJ2-3; 14 bases line up with TRBD2. Germline lookup yields CDR1 ENHRY and CDR2 SYGVKD. J lost 4 bases, V lost 2 bases, and 2 bases had no gene match. The CDR3 totals 16 residues.

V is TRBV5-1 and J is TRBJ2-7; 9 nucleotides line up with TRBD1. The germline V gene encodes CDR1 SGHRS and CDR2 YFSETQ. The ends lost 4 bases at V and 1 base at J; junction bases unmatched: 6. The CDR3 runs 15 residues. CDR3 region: CASSRGTGKSYEQYF. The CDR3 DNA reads TGCGCCAGCAGCCGTGGGACAGGGAAATCCTACGAGCAGTACTTC.

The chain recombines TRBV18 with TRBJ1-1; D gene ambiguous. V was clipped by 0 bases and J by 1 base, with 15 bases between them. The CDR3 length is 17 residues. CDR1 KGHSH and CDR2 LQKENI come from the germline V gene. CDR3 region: CASSPPSLSLRNTEAFF. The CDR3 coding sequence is TGTGCCAGCTCACCACCTTCTCTCTCGCTGAGGAACACTGAAGCTTTCTTT.

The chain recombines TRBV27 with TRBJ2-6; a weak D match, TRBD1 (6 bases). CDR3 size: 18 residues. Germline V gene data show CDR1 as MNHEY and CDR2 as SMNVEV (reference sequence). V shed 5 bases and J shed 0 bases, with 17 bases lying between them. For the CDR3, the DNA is TGTGCCAGCAGTCTCCACGGACAGAGCACCTCTGGGGCCAACGTCCTGACTTTC. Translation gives CASSLHGQSTSGANVLTF.

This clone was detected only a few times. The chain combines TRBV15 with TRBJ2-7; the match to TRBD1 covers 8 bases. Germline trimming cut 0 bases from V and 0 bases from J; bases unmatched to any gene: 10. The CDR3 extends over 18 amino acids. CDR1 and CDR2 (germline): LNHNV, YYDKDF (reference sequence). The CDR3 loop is CATSRDDVGTGVSYEQYF. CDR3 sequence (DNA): TGTGCCACCAGCAGAGATGATGTCGGGACAGGAGTCTCCTACGAGCAGTACTTC.

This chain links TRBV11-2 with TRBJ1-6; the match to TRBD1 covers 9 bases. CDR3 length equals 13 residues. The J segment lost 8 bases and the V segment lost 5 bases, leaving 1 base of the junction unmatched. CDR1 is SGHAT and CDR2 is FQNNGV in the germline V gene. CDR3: CASSGDRDSPLHF. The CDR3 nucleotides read TGTGCCAGCAGCGGGGACAGGGATTCACCCCTCCACTTT.

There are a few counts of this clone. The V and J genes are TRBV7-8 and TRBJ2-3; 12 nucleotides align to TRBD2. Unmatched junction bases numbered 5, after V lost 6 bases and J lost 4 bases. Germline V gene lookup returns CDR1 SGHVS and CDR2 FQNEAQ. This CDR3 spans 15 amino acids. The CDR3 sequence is CASSPSGGAPDTQYF. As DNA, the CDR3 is TGTGCCAGCAGTCCTAGCGGGGGGGCCCCAGATACGCAGTATTTT.

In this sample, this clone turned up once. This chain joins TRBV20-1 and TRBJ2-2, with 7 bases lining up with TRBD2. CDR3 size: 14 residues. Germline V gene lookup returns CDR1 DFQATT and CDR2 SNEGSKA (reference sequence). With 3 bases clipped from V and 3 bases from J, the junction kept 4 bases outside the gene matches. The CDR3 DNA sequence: TGCAGTGCTAGTCAACGGGGGGACACCGGGGAGCTGTTTTTT. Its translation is CSASQRGDTGELFF.

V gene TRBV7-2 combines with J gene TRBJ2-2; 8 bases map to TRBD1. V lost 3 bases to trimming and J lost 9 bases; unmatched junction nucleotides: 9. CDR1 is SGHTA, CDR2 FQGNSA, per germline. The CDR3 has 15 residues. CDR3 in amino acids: CASSFRQGPLRELFF. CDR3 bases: TGTGCCAGCAGCTTCAGACAGGGGCCGCTCAGGGAGCTGTTTTTT.